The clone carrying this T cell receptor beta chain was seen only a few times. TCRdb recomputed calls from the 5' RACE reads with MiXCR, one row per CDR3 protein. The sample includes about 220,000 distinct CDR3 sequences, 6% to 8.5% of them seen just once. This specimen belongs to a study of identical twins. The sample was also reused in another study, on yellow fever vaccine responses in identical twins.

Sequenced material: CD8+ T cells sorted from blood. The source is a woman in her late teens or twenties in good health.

The CDR3 DNA is TGTGCCAGCAGCTCTGACGGTGCCGATAATTCACCCCTCCACTTT. This gives the protein CASSSDGADNSPLHF. The rearrangement uses TRBV7-8 and TRBJ1-6; no clear D gene. The CDR3 contains 15 residues. Germline V gene data show CDR1 as SGHVS and CDR2 as FQNEAQ. V dropped 4 bases and J dropped 5 bases, with 12 bases sitting between them. Supplemented by reference TRBV7-8 and TRBJ1-6, the full variable domain reads GAGVSQSPRYKVAKRGQDVALRCDPISGHVSLFWYQQALGQGPEFLTYFQNEAQLDKSGLPSDRFFAERPEGSVSTLKIQRTQQEDSAVYLCASSSDGADNSPLHFGNGTRLTVT.